This TCR beta chain was captured by sequencing in a study of T-cell memory formation after mild COVID-19. Overall study: Clustering of TCRs was largely donor specific. Study-wide points: The main location of contracting CD4+ clones was CM and EM, and that of contracting CD8+ clones was EMRA.

This clonotype has at least ten counts. Its antigen is unidentified. It was 5'RACE with constant-segment primers that produced the TCR alpha and TCR beta cDNA libraries, which carried sample barcodes and UMIs. Each CDR3 protein is one row after TCRdb ran MiXCR on the 5' RACE reads. Of about 390,000 distinct CDR3 sequences in the sample, roughly 15% are singletons; the top ten hold 20% to 25%. J was trimmed by 0 bases and V by 5 bases; bases with no gene match: 7. The CDR3 has 16 residues. Germline CDR1 is SGHAT and CDR2 is FQNNGV. J is TRBJ2-3 and V is TRBV11-2; 8 bases line up with TRBD1. Sequenced: PBMCs or a T cell subset sorted from them (not recorded which). The clonotype was recovered from a man aged 18 to 29 who had mild COVID-19 (a few samples of this study predate the infection). Cell type and time point are not known. CDR3 coding DNA: TGTGCCAGCAGCGCCCGGACAGGGACTAGCACAGATACGCAGTATTTT. It specifies CASSARTGTSTDTQYF.